The text below deals with one TCR beta chain. Antigen unknown. This sample was taken from a study of memory CD4+ T cells and cytomegalovirus serostatus. Whole-study findings and limits: Suggested: most of the CMV-linked TCR signature lies in CD4+ memory cells.

Only in-frame clones appear in the TCRdb table, and some are missing; sequencing was by immunoSEQ multiplex PCR. There are some 48,000 clones in the sample; about three quarters occur only once, and approximately 0.78% lies in the top ten. Single viable CD3+CD4+CD8-CD45RO+ cells were sorted as the memory CD4+ T cells. Trimming removed 1 base from V and 4 bases from J, with 11 bases in between. Germline V gene data show CDR1 as SGHRS and CDR2 as YFSETQ. The CDR3 is 14 residues long. The chain links TRBV5-1 to TRBJ1-1; D is uncertain. The source material was memory CD4+ T cells from blood. The sequence was obtained from an adult in good health and CMV-seronegative. CDR3 loop: CASSLYLVGTEAFF. The CDR3 region has the DNA TGCGCCAGCAGCTTGTACCTCGTTGGCACTGAAGCTTTCTTT.